A single sample is the source of the 7 T cell receptor beta chains below, sequenced in a study of T cell clones after liver transplantation (dated by TCRdb to between 2019 and 2020). Receptors were amplified or captured by the immunoSEQ multiplex PCR assay. TCRdb stores this immuneACCESS table with in-frame sequences only. Part of the clones is absent; in the studies checked, under half of the shortfall reflects unresolved V genes, and no reason is known for the rest. The sample profile shows around 75,000 clones; 80% to 85% of them were found once. The top ten constitute around 2.2% of the sample. The sample here was CD4+ T cells from blood, taken 48 months after liver transplant. Receptor source: a human patient who received a liver transplant. After a transplant, some T cells may be of graft donor origin.

The rearrangement links TRBV7-8 to TRBJ1-2, with TRBD1 matching over 9 bases. This CDR3 contains 14 residues. Losses at the gene ends were 8 bases for V and 8 bases for J; bases not matched to a gene: 12. The V gene's germline CDR1 is SGHVS and CDR2 FQNEAQ. The CDR3 DNA reads TGTGCCAGCGCAGCGGACAGGGGATCGAAGGGCTACACCTTC. Encoded protein: CASAADRGSKGYTF. The full variable domain, completed using reference TRBV7-8 and TRBJ1-2, is GAGVSQSPRYKVAKRGQDVALRCDPISGHVSLFWYQQALGQGPEFLTYFQNEAQLDKSGLPSDRFFAERPEGSVSTLKIQRTQQEDSAVYLCASAADRGSKGYTFGSGTRLTVV.

The chain uses TRBV7-2 and TRBJ2-5; no clear D. Trimming shortened V by 1 base and J by 2 bases, and 14 bases separated the two germline ends. This CDR3 region has 16 residues. Germline V CDR1 and CDR2: SGHTA, FQGNSA. The CDR3 region has the DNA TGTGCCAGCAGCTTAGTAGGTTCGATTGCTCAAGAGACCCAGTACTTC. It codes for CASSLVGSIAQETQYF.

J is TRBJ2-2 and V is TRBV5-1, with 8 bases fitting TRBD2. CDR3 length: 16 amino acids. Trimming took 2 bases from V and 5 from J; bases not matched to a gene: 8. Germline V lookup: CDR1 SGHRS, CDR2 YFSETQ. CDR3: CASSFSGTSRTGELFF. CDR3 sequence (DNA): TGCGCCAGCAGCTTTAGCGGGACTTCACGGACCGGGGAGCTGTTTTTT. Using reference TRBV5-1 and TRBJ2-2 for the parts outside the CDR3, the full variable domain is KAGVTQTPRYLIKTRGQQVTLSCSPISGHRSVSWYQQTPGQGLQFLFEYFSETQRNKGNFPGRFSGRQFSNSRSEMNVSTLELGDSALYLCASSFSGTSRTGELFFGEGSRLTVL.

The chain joins TRBV27 to TRBJ2-7, with D possibly called TRBD1 or TRBD2 (5 bases each). V lost 10 bases to trimming and J lost 4 bases, with 17 bases between them. Germline V CDR1 and CDR2: MNHEY, SMNVEV (reference sequence). This CDR3 contains 13 residues. The CDR3: CAIGTTNLYEQYF. The DNA for the CDR3 is TGTGCCATCGGGACCACCAACCTTTACGAGCAGTACTTC.

The rearrangement uses TRBV7-2 and TRBJ2-6; no clear D. Germline CDR1 is SGHTA and CDR2 is FQGNSA. Trimming took off 5 bases at V and 0 bases at J, with 14 bases between the two ends. The CDR3 has 17 amino acids. As DNA, the CDR3 is TGTGCCAGCAGCGTCTCTCCAGTCGGCTCTGGGGCCAACGTCCTGACTTTC. Protein: CASSVSPVGSGANVLTF.

CDR3 in DNA: TGTGCCAGCAGCCCTGGGACTAGCGTCGCCTACGAGCAGTACTTC. The encoded protein is CASSPGTSVAYEQYF. This chain connects TRBV4-2 to TRBJ2-7; TRBD2 agrees at 10 bases. Germline V lookup: CDR1 LGHNA, CDR2 YNFKEQ. After removal of 4 bases from V and 2 bases from J, the junction contained 5 bases not matched to a gene. This CDR3 spans 15 amino acids.

The chain employs TRBV5-6 and TRBJ2-5; 7 nucleotides line up with TRBD1. The CDR3 is 14 residues long. V dropped 10 bases and J dropped 7; count of bases not matched to a gene: 16. Germline CDR1 is SGHDT and CDR2 is YYEEEE. Here the CDR3 reads CASKPIGTVGTQYF. The CDR3 DNA reads as TGTGCCTCGAAGCCGATAGGGACAGTCGGGACCCAGTACTTC.